A single sample is the source of the 17 T cell receptor beta chains below, sequenced in a study of blood T cell repertoires in COVID-19. Libraries were prepared by immunoSEQ multiplex PCR; TCRdb keeps only in-frame clonotypes and omits some of them. The sample has fewer than 250,000 clones, around 80% seen once. What was sequenced was PBMCs or T cells enriched from blood (not recorded which). All receptors come from a woman in her fifties or sixties with acute COVID-19.

The rearrangement uses TRBV5-1 and TRBJ1-1; 7 nucleotides align to TRBD1. Germline CDR1 is SGHRS and CDR2 is YFSETQ. CDR3 length equals 15 residues. V gave up 2 bases and J gave up 6 bases; unmatched junction bases: 10. CDR3 DNA: TGCGCCAGCAGCTTCCAAGAAGGGGGCGGCTCTGAAGCTTTCTTT. Its protein product is CASSFQEGGGSEAFF.

As DNA, the CDR3 is TGTGCCAGTCTATTGACAGGGGGACCGAACACTGAAGCTTTCTTT. Residues: CASLLTGGPNTEAFF. The chain links TRBV19 to TRBJ1-1, with 9 bases fitting TRBD1. The CDR3 extends over 15 amino acids. The germline CDR1 and CDR2 sequences are LNHDA and SQIVND (reference sequence). V shed 8 bases and J 1 base; nucleotides not matched to a gene: 8.

The V call is TRBV2, the J call TRBJ2-5, with D perhaps TRBD1 (5 bases). Trimming took off 7 bases at V and 2 bases at J, with 14 bases between the two ends. Germline loops: CDR1 SNHLY, CDR2 FYNNEI. This CDR3 is built from 14 residues. DNA for the CDR3: TGTGCCAGCACCGATCGGGCAGGGCAAGAGACCCAGTACTTC. Protein: CASTDRAGQETQYF.

V and J are TRBV29-1 and TRBJ1-2; 7 bases match TRBD1. The CDR3 has 13 residues. The V segment lost 6 bases and the J segment 5 bases; nucleotides outside the gene matches: 9. Germline assignment: CDR1 SQVTM and CDR2 ANQGSEA. CDR3 protein: CSVRKGAAYGYTF. The CDR3 coding sequence is TGCAGCGTACGAAAGGGGGCCGCATATGGCTACACCTTC.

The chain links TRBV28 to TRBJ2-3, with D hard to call. V lost 4 bases to trimming and J lost 6 bases, with 17 bases between them. Germline V gene lookup returns CDR1 MDHEN and CDR2 SYDVKM. This CDR3 is 15 amino acids long. CDR3 bases: TGTGCCAGCAGTTCCCTACTAAGTGGTGGGGATACGCAGTATTTT. Protein sequence: CASSSLLSGGDTQYF.

This clone showed up just a few times. DNA for the CDR3: TGTGCCAGTAGTCCCCCTCGGGGGGGATGGGCCCCAACTAATGAAAAACTGTTTTTT. It encodes CASSPPRGGWAPTNEKLFF. This chain joins TRBV19 and TRBJ1-4; D might be TRBD1 (5 bases). CDR3 length: 19 amino acids. From germline, CDR1 is LNHDA and CDR2 SQIVND (reference sequence). With 5 bases removed from V and 0 bases from J, the gap between germline ends came to 22 bases.

V is TRBV28 and J is TRBJ1-1, with D possibly being TRBD1 (5 bases). The germline CDR1 and CDR2 sequences are MDHEN and SYDVKM. This CDR3 region has 11 residues. V was cut by 6 bases and J by 11 bases, with 13 bases left in between. The CDR3 sequence: CASSTQVRAFF. The CDR3 DNA follows: TGTGCCAGCAGCACACAGGTAAGGGCTTTCTTT.

The V call is TRBV28, the J call TRBJ1-3; 7 bases fit TRBD1. The V segment lost 6 bases and the J segment 3 bases; nucleotides outside the gene matches: 5. Germline CDR1 and CDR2: MDHEN and SYDVKM. The CDR3 has 14 amino acids. CDR3 residues: CASSSGQNGNTIYF. The CDR3 bases are TGTGCCAGCAGCTCGGGACAGAATGGAAACACCATATATTTT.

This clone has just a few counts. This rearrangement joins TRBV2 to TRBJ2-6; D is perhaps TRBD2 (5 bases). V was shortened by 5 bases and J by 0 bases, with 17 bases between the two germline ends. Germline V gives CDR1 SNHLY, CDR2 FYNNEI. The CDR3 length is 18 residues. The CDR3 DNA is TGTGCCAGCAGTTCTCGACGGGAAAGGAGCTCTGGGGCCAACGTCCTGACTTTC. This translates into CASSSRRERSSGANVLTF.

This clone has just a few counts. The chain combines TRBV2 with TRBJ2-6, with D uncertain. The CDR3 is 13 residues long. Germline lookup yields CDR1 SNHLY and CDR2 FYNNEI. Between the trimmed V and J ends, which lost 7 bases and 1 base, there was a span of 5 bases. In DNA form, the CDR3 reads TGTGCCAGCACGCGTTCTGGGGCCAACGTCCTGACTTTC. As protein: CASTRSGANVLTF.

V is TRBV6-6 and J is TRBJ2-7; a possible D gene is TRBD1 (5 bases). Germline V lookup: CDR1 MNHNY, CDR2 SVGAGI (reference sequence). The CDR3 runs to 15 residues. With 0 bases removed from V and 1 base from J, the gap between germline ends came to 10 bases. As DNA, the CDR3 is TGTGCCAGCAGTTACTCGAAGTCAGGGTCCTACGAGCAGTACGTC. The encoded protein is CASSYSKSGSYEQYV.

V is TRBV7-2 and J is TRBJ2-3, with D possibly being TRBD2 (5 bases). This CDR3 region has 12 residues. Between the trimmed V and J ends, which lost 6 bases and 7 bases, there was a span of 11 bases. Germline V gene lookup returns CDR1 SGHTA and CDR2 FQGNSA. CDR3 in DNA: TGTGCCAGCAGAAAAGAGGGAAATACGCAGTATTTT. Translation: CASRKEGNTQYF. Filled out from reference TRBV7-2 and TRBJ2-3, the complete variable domain reads GAGVSQSPSNKVTEKGKDVELRCDPISGHTALYWYRQSLGQGLEFLIYFQGNSAPDKSGLPSDRFSAERTGGSVSTLTIQRTQQEDSAVYLCASRKEGNTQYFGPGTRLTVL.

This chain joins TRBV6-5 and TRBJ1-1, with D possibly matching TRBD1 (6 bases). The CDR3 spans 12 residues. V was pared by 6 bases and J by 10 bases, with 15 bases between. The germline CDR1 and CDR2 sequences are MNHEY and SVGAGI. The CDR3 DNA follows: TGTGCCAGCAGCTACAGGGAAAGGGGAGCTTTCTTT. Translating it yields CASSYRERGAFF.

The rearrangement joins TRBV13 to TRBJ2-5, with 7 bases identical to TRBD2. The length of the CDR3 is 14 residues. Trimming removed 4 bases from V and 5 bases from J; junction bases left unmatched: 7. Germline values: CDR1 PRHDT, CDR2 FYEKMQ (reference sequence). The CDR3 sequence is CASSSTAGRETQYF. The CDR3, as DNA: TGTGCCAGCAGCTCAACAGCGGGGCGGGAGACCCAGTACTTC.

This clone has just a few counts. The rearrangement uses TRBV6-1 and TRBJ2-7; the match to TRBD2 covers 8 bases. The V and J ends lost 2 bases and 3 bases, in that order; junction bases with no gene match: 9. The CDR3 contains 16 residues. The germline V gene encodes CDR1 MNHNS and CDR2 SASEGT. CDR3 nucleotides: TGTGCCAGCAGTGAAAGCTCGGCCAGCGGGGGCTACGAGCAGTACGTC. Protein sequence: CASSESSASGGYEQYV.

The chain carries TRBV7-3 and TRBJ2-1, with 10 bases matching TRBD2. With 1 base clipped from V and 9 bases from J, the junction kept 18 bases outside the gene matches. Germline loops: CDR1 SGHTA, CDR2 FQGTGA. This CDR3 comprises 19 residues. This CDR3 reads CASSLNPPASGGRDGEQFF. In nucleotides, the CDR3 is TGTGCCAGCAGCTTAAACCCCCCGGCTAGCGGGGGCCGTGACGGTGAGCAGTTCTTC. Using reference TRBV7-3 and TRBJ2-1 for the parts outside the CDR3, the full variable domain is GAGVSQTPSNKVTEKGKYVELRCDPISGHTALYWYRQSLGQGPEFLIYFQGTGAADDSGLPNDRFFAVRPEGSVSTLKIQRTERGDSAVYLCASSLNPPASGGRDGEQFFGPGTRLTVL.

This rearrangement joins TRBV5-6 to TRBJ1-2, with 7 bases fitting TRBD1. CDR1 and CDR2 from the germline V gene are SGHDT and YYEEEE. The CDR3 is 15 amino acids. With 1 base clipped from V and 7 bases from J, the junction kept 10 bases outside the gene matches. Here the CDR3 DNA reads TGTGCCAGCAGCTTGAGGAGGGGGCTGTTGGGTGGCTACACCTTC. Protein product: CASSLRRGLLGGYTF.